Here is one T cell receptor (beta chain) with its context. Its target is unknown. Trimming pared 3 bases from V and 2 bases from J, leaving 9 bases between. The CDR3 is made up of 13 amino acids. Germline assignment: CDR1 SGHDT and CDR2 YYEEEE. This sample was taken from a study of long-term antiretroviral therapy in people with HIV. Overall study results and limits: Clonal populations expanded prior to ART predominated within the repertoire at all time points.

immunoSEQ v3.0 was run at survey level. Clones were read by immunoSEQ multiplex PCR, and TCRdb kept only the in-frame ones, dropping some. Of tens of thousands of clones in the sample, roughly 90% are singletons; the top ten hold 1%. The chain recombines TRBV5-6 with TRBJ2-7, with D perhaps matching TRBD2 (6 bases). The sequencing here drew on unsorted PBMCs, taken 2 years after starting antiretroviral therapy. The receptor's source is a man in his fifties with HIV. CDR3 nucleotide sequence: TGTGCCAGCAGCTGGGGGGAGGCCTACGAGCAGTACTTC. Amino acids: CASSWGEAYEQYF.